This TCR beta chain came from a study of cytomegalovirus exposure and HLA in healthy donors. As to this clone: Its cognate antigen is unknown.

PCR amplification relied on 60 Vbeta primers (plus 13 Jbeta primers). Assay used: immunoSEQ multiplex PCR; TCRdb lists only in-frame clones, some missing. The sample has roughly 110,000 clones, approximately 79% seen once. Study-wide results and limits: Upon later analysis, TCR association rates were observed to vary by HLA locus, being highest for DRB1 and lowest for HLA-C. Using the classifier, cytomegalovirus status was reportedly diagnosed with high specificity and sensitivity. Most TCR beta V segments were productive about 90% or about 30% of the time in an earlier analysis.

CDR3 length: 14 residues. Trimming removed 4 bases at V and 6 bases at J, with 14 bases between. CDR1 and CDR2 (germline): MDHEN, SYDVKM. Though probably carrying unrecorded immune exposures, donors were nominally healthy at sampling. The origin of this receptor is a woman aged 40 to 50 in good health and CMV-seropositive. Input material: PBMCs. The chain couples TRBV28 to TRBJ2-3; D is perhaps TRBD2 (5 bases). This chain's CDR3 is CASSSGSNTDTQYF. CDR3 bases: TGTGCCAGCAGTTCGGGATCTAATACGGATACGCAGTATTTT.